This TCR beta chain derives from a study of identical twins. Study results and caveats: Models predicted less out-of-frame TCR alpha sharing in monozygotic twins than was found. Cord blood beta clonotypes that were abundant carried fewer insertions, and memory repertoires showed no such trend.

Germline loops: CDR1 SQVTM, CDR2 ANQGSEA. This CDR3 spans 15 amino acids. Trimming stripped 5 bases from V and 3 bases from J, with 17 bases between. MiXCR was run by TCRdb on the 5' RACE reads, yielding one entry per CDR3 protein. The table records about 190,000 distinct CDR3 sequences, 15% of them present only once. In regard to this clonotype: Antigen specificity is unknown.

Each donor (without exception) was a healthy Caucasian. This same sample was also taken into another study, of T cells expressing NK-cell markers.

The rearrangement uses TRBV29-1 and TRBJ2-1, with TRBD2 as a possible D gene (5 bases). The receptor's source is a woman aged 18-35 years in good health. The sample taken for sequencing was CD8+ T cells sorted from blood. CDR3 loop: CSVRLGLAVYNEQFF. CDR3 DNA: TGCAGCGTTCGACTGGGTCTAGCAGTCTACAATGAGCAGTTCTTC.